The 5 T cell receptor beta chains below were found in one sample sequenced in a study of blood T cell repertoires in COVID-19. TCRdb keeps only in-frame clones here, not all; method: immunoSEQ multiplex PCR. Of 150,000 to 200,000 clones detected, 84% appear once; the ten largest clones hold less than 3.5%. The specimen was PBMCs or T cells enriched from blood (not recorded which). The receptors originated from a woman under 40 who had been exposed to COVID-19.

The rearrangement uses TRBV24-1 and TRBJ2-1, with 7 bases that match TRBD2. Losses at the gene ends were 9 bases for V and 7 bases for J; bases not matched to a gene: 14. The CDR3 runs 15 residues. CDR1 and CDR2 (germline): KGHDR, SFDVKD. CDR3 bases: TGTGCCACCCAGTGGGAGCGGGGATCCCGGAATGAGCAGTTCTTC. It specifies CATQWERGSRNEQFF.

This chain links TRBV18 with TRBJ1-2; 7 nucleotides align to TRBD1. V lost 5 bases, J lost 7 bases, and 4 bases stayed unmatched. CDR1 is KGHSH, CDR2 LQKENI, per germline. The CDR3 runs 12 residues. CDR3 region: CASSDRETGYTF. The CDR3, as DNA: TGTGCCAGCTCAGACAGGGAAACTGGCTACACCTTC.

The rearrangement uses TRBV5-1 and TRBJ1-1; D unresolved. Germline CDR1 and CDR2: SGHRS and YFSETQ. This CDR3 has 14 amino acids. V lost 4 bases and J 2 bases, leaving 12 bases between the germline ends. This CDR3 is CASSLMGSNTEAFF. The CDR3 DNA reads TGCGCCAGCAGCCTCATGGGGAGTAACACTGAAGCTTTCTTT.

The V call is TRBV7-2, the J call TRBJ2-3; D may be TRBD2 (6 bases). Trimming took 5 bases from V and 1 from J, leaving 13 bases between them. The CDR3 totals 15 residues. The germline CDR1 and CDR2 sequences are SGHTA and FQGNSA. CDR3 sequence (DNA): TGTGCCAGCAGCCCGTTGGGGGGAGGCACAGATACGCAGTATTTT. Translation gives CASSPLGGGTDTQYF.

The chain links TRBV29-1 to TRBJ2-4, with D unclear. The length of the CDR3 is 16 residues. Trimming cost V 1 base and J 0 bases, with 13 bases left between them. CDR1 is SQVTM, CDR2 ANQGSEA, per germline. Here the CDR3 reads CSVEGSPILAKNIQYF. The CDR3 DNA follows: TGCAGCGTTGAAGGTAGTCCTATACTAGCCAAAAACATTCAGTACTTC.